This T cell receptor beta chain was recovered during a study of regulatory T cells in long-lasting Graves disease. For TCR beta, libraries came from iRepertoire HTBI primers and Arm-PCR of CDR3 regions. TCRdb independently ran MiXCR on the multiplex PCR reads; one entry per CDR3 protein. Of about 400,000 distinct CDR3 sequences listed, roughly 20% are singletons. The sample's time point: persistent/refractory GD, antithyroid drugs over 5 years with positive TRAb. Scientists built the TCR library using RNA that was extracted from PBMCs. The sequence came from a female donor with Graves disease. The source was peripheral blood mononuclear cells (PBMCs), collected when the disease was refractory, from a patient treated with antithyroid drugs.

The CDR3 region has the DNA TGTGCCAGCAGTCCCCGGGGGATAGGGACGAACAATCAGCCCCAGCATTTT. Protein: CASSPRGIGTNNQPQHF. The gene calls are TRBV6-1 and TRBJ1-5; D may be TRBD1 (5 bases). The CDR3 sequence is 17 residues long. Looked up from germline, CDR1 is MNHNS and CDR2 is SASEGT. Trimming cost V 5 bases and J 3 bases, with 20 bases left between them.